A selection of T cell receptor beta chains follows, all from one sample in a study of high-grade serous ovarian cancer treatment subgroups. Sequenced by immunoSEQ multiplex PCR; TCRdb stores in-frame clones only, minus some. The table lists several thousand clones, around 72% of them singletons, with roughly 11% in the top ten. The sequenced sample consisted of tumor tissue. The receptor set was obtained from a human donor with high-grade serous ovarian cancer. Each CDR3 is given with its conserved first and last residue. Fields, in order: V gene, J gene, CDR3 protein.

TRBV28	TRBJ1-2	CASSPSPWTGAPRRYGYTF
TRBV5-1	TRBJ2-5	CASSSQETQYF
TRBV2	.	CASRQTGTGGDEQYF
TRBV21-1	TRBJ2-1	CASSGTGSAFF
TRBV10-3	TRBJ1-3	CAIRTGAFSGNTIYF
TRBV5-4	TRBJ2-7	CASTPGGVGEQYF
TRBV5-1	.	CASSLVVGSGSSSYEQYF
TRBV5-6	TRBJ2-1	CASSFATTSEQFF
TRBV7-2	TRBJ2-3	CASSLGRGGDTQYF
TRBV7-2	.	CASSLASGTSGSFDEQYF
TRBV2	TRBJ2-1	CASSATSGLYNEQFF
TRBV28	TRBJ2-2	CASSSGGTGELFF
TRBV18	TRBJ2-7	CASSPIRTGGNEQYF
TRBV11-2	TRBJ1-4	CASSAYGIEKLFF
TRBV5-6	TRBJ1-2	CASSSSGTGSKVGGYGYTF
TRBV5-1	TRBJ1-6	CASSFSQGNSPLHF
TRBV10-1	TRBJ2-2	CASSESPDRELFF
TRBV11-2	TRBJ2-3	CASSIRTSGGLGTQYF
TRBV10-3	TRBJ1-5	CAISESMGQGGQPQHF
TRBV30	TRBJ1-2	CAWSATPHYGYTF
TRBV4-1	TRBJ2-7	CASSRNRVTYEQYF
TRBV9	TRBJ1-1	CASSVGPGPNTEAFF
TRBV7-9	TRBJ2-2	CASSSAPGTGELFF
TRBV7-9	TRBJ2-7	CASSPTLGQGNFYEQYF
TRBV2	TRBJ2-7	CASSAQSYEQYF
TRBV7-7	TRBJ2-2	CASSLDPPTANTGELFF
TRBV6-1	TRBJ2-7	CASRGTAPYEQYF
TRBV14	TRBJ1-1	CASSLGQGRNTEAFF
TRBV28	TRBJ1-1	CASSPPKQGFRTEAFF
TRBV6-1	TRBJ2-6	CASRGSGANVLTF
TRBV15	TRBJ2-1	CATSRDWGDNEQFF
TRBV19	TRBJ2-3	CASSIGGDGTDTQYF
TRBV21-1	TRBJ2-1	CASSNPLWPAGGEQFF
TRBV6-6	TRBJ1-5	CASSWAYNQPQHF
TRBV28	TRBJ2-3	CASTPLTGTSSTDTQYF
TRBV7-8	TRBJ2-2	CASSLTGTVNTGELFF
TRBV21-1	TRBJ1-1	CASSKGGGLGTEAFF
TRBV19	TRBJ2-6	CASSPRTGDPSGANVLTF
TRBV4-1	TRBJ1-1	CASSVPGRTEAFF